These 8 T cell receptor beta chains share one sample of origin, sequenced in a study of blood T cell repertoires in COVID-19. Method: immunoSEQ multiplex PCR; TCRdb's copy keeps in-frame clones and lacks some. The table lists around 160,000 clones, 70% to 90% of them singletons. What was sequenced was peripheral blood. The receptor source for this set is a woman aged 60-75 years with COVID-19, enrolled during active disease.

V usage is TRBV9 and J usage is TRBJ1-2, with 9 bases matching TRBD1. Germline loops: CDR1 SGDLS, CDR2 YYNGEE. V lost 3 bases, J lost 3 bases, and 12 bases stayed unmatched. This CDR3 comprises 17 residues. CDR3 protein: CASSAPAGDRDDYGYTF. Written as DNA, the CDR3 is TGTGCCAGCAGCGCCCCCGCTGGGGACAGGGACGACTATGGCTACACCTTC.

Only a few counts were recorded for this clone. This chain links TRBV19 with TRBJ2-2; 11 bases match TRBD2. In germline, CDR1 is LNHDA, CDR2 SQIVND (reference sequence). V trimming: 3 bases; J trimming: 1 base; junction bases outside the gene matches: 4. The CDR3 is 17 residues long. This CDR3 reads CASSMVTSGGNTGELFF. The CDR3 DNA sequence: TGTGCCAGTAGTATGGTTACTAGCGGGGGGAACACCGGGGAGCTGTTTTTT. Complete variable domain (other parts from reference TRBV19 and TRBJ2-2): DGGITQSPKYLFRKEGQNVTLSCEQNLNHDAMYWYRQDPGQGLRLIYYSQIVNDFQKGDIAEGYSVSREKKESFPLTVTSAQKNPTAFYLCASSMVTSGGNTGELFFGEGSRLTVL.

The chain links TRBV3-1 (or the pseudogene TRBV3-2) to TRBJ1-3; D uncertain. Germline assignment: CDR1 LGHDT and CDR2 YNNKEL (reference sequence). The CDR3 has 16 amino acids. The V and J ends lost 1 base and 0 bases respectively, with 10 bases between them. In DNA form, the CDR3 reads TGTGCCAGCAGCCAAGTGGACTGGTACTCTGGAAACACCATATATTTT. The encoded protein is CASSQVDWYSGNTIYF.

The chain links TRBV18 to TRBJ1-2; 9 nucleotides match TRBD1. The CDR3 totals 16 residues. Germline CDR1 is KGHSH and CDR2 is LQKENI. Trimming at V came to 3 bases and at J to 8 bases, leaving 13 bases not matched to a gene. The CDR3 loop reads CASSPYEPGDRDGYTF. The DNA for the CDR3 is TGTGCCAGCTCACCTTACGAACCTGGGGACAGGGACGGCTACACCTTC.

The chain recombines TRBV14 with TRBJ1-2; 7 bases fit TRBD1. The CDR3 is 13 residues long. V lost 4 bases, J lost 3 bases, and 2 bases stayed unmatched. Germline V CDR1 and CDR2: SGHDN, FVKESK. The CDR3 DNA reads as TGTGCCAGCAGCCCCGGGACAGACTATGGCTACACCTTC. This gives the protein CASSPGTDYGYTF.

This rearrangement joins TRBV7-9 to TRBJ2-7; 7 positions agree with TRBD1. The ends lost 4 bases at V and 0 bases at J; junction bases unmatched: 12. The germline V gene has CDR1 SEHNR and CDR2 FQNEAQ (reference sequence). The length of the CDR3 is 17 residues. As DNA, the CDR3 is TGTGCCAGCAGCTCCCCCCAGGACAGGCCCGCCTCCTACGAGCAGTACTTC. Its protein is CASSSPQDRPASYEQYF.

V gene TRBV7-9 combines with J gene TRBJ2-3; 7 bases line up with TRBD1. J lost 0 bases, V lost 5 bases, and 5 bases had no gene match. The CDR3 spans 15 residues. Germline V gene sequence: CDR1 SEHNR, CDR2 FQNEAQ (reference sequence). This CDR3 reads CASSLGQESTDTQYF. Written as DNA, the CDR3 is TGTGCCAGCAGCCTTGGACAGGAAAGCACAGATACGCAGTATTTT. The variable domain in full, completed from reference TRBV7-9 and TRBJ2-3, reads DTGVSQNPRHKITKRGQNVTFRCDPISEHNRLYWYRQTLGQGPEFLTYFQNEAQLEKSRLLSDRFSAERPKGSFSTLEIQRTEQGDSAMYLCASSLGQESTDTQYFGPGTRLTVL.

This clone showed up just once. The gene calls are TRBV9 and TRBJ2-7, with 8 positions matching TRBD2. The V gene's germline CDR1 is SGDLS and CDR2 YYNGEE. V lost 4 bases and J lost 0; bases outside the gene matches: 6. This CDR3 is built from 15 residues. CDR3 sequence (DNA): TGTGCCAGCAGCCCCTTAGCGGGGAGCTCCTACGAGCAGTACTTC. This sequence encodes CASSPLAGSSYEQYF.